Presented here are 29 T cell receptor beta chains from one specimen sequenced in a study of T cells in Graves' hyperthyroidism and ophthalmopathy. From RNA transcripts, TCR beta CDR3 regions were amplified. An initial round of RT-PCR targeting the TCR CDR3 relied on the HTBI primer set. MiXCR was run by TCRdb on the multiplex PCR reads, yielding one entry per CDR3 protein. The table shows 600,000 to 650,000 distinct CDR3 sequences, with about a sixth occurring only once. Sample: blood. Receptors originate from a woman aged 25 to 39 with Graves' hyperthyroidism.

This clonotype was observed at least ten times. V is TRBV5-1 and J is TRBJ2-7, with D unclear. The germline V gene encodes CDR1 SGHRS and CDR2 YFSETQ. CDR3 length: 13 residues. The germline V and J ends were trimmed by 0 bases and 5 bases, with 9 bases remaining between them. The CDR3 nucleotides read TGCGCCAGCAGCTTGGTTGAGCTGGACGAGCAGTACTTC. Protein sequence: CASSLVELDEQYF.

The chain couples TRBV6-2 or TRBV6-3 to TRBJ2-2; D is uncertain. The CDR3 runs to 16 residues. Trimming took 0 bases from V and 0 from J, leaving 8 bases between them. Looked up from germline, CDR1 is MNHEY and CDR2 is SVGEGT. CDR3 region: CASSYSSYANTGELFF. The CDR3, as DNA: TGTGCCAGCAGTTACTCCTCCTACGCGAACACCGGGGAGCTGTTTTTT.

The chain carries TRBV19 and TRBJ2-1; no reliable D call. V dropped 2 bases and J dropped 9 bases, with 17 bases sitting between them. Germline lookup yields CDR1 LNHDA and CDR2 SQIVND (reference sequence). This CDR3 comprises 15 residues. The CDR3 nucleotides read TGTGCCAGTAGTATACAGGTTACCGGTAGTGGTGAGCAGTTCTTC. Translated: CASSIQVTGSGEQFF.

Many counts were recorded for this clonotype. This chain connects TRBV5-1 to TRBJ1-1; 7 nucleotides match TRBD1. CDR3 length: 16 residues. J gave up 5 bases and V 0 bases, and 10 bases lay outside the gene matches. Germline V gene sequence: CDR1 SGHRS, CDR2 YFSETQ. The CDR3 DNA reads as TGCGCCAGCAGCTTGGCCCAGACAGGGAAGGTGACTGAAGCTTTCTTT. Its protein is CASSLAQTGKVTEAFF.

V is TRBV5-4 and J is TRBJ1-2; no clear D gene. V was cut by 4 bases and J by 4 bases, with 20 bases left in between. Germline assignment: CDR1 SGHNT and CDR2 YYREEE (reference sequence). There are 16 residues in the CDR3. This chain's CDR3 is CASSREWVGRGYGYTF. The CDR3 bases are TGTGCCAGCAGCCGAGAGTGGGTAGGGCGAGGCTATGGCTACACCTTC.

This clonotype was counted a few times. CDR3 loop: CSAKAGLSYEQYF. The CDR3 coding sequence is TGCAGTGCTAAAGCGGGGTTGAGCTACGAGCAGTACTTC. The V gene is TRBV20-1, the J gene TRBJ2-7; 7 bases are shared with TRBD2. V lost 4 bases to trimming and J lost 3 bases; unmatched junction nucleotides: 6. CDR1 and CDR2 (germline): DFQATT, SNEGSKA (reference sequence). The CDR3 has 13 residues.

The sample holds a few counts of this clonotype. A junction end diverges from the germline sequence, so it may reflect a read error. The gene calls are TRBV7-2 and TRBJ1-4; weak D call: TRBD1 (5 bases). The CDR3 sequence is 14 residues long. Germline lookup yields CDR1 SGHTA and CDR2 FQGNSA. The CDR3 nucleotides read TGTGCTAGCAGGGAAGGTACTACGGGCGAAAAACTGTTTTTT. Residues: CASREGTTGEKLFF. Full variable domain (rest looked up from reference TRBV7-2 and TRBJ1-4): GAGVSQSPSNKVTEKGKDVELRCDPISGHTALYWYRQSLGQGLEFLIYFQGNSAPDKSGLPSDRFSAERTGGSVSTLTIQRTQQEDSAVYLCASREGTTGEKLFFGSGTQLSVL.

This clonotype came up many times. V and J are TRBV20-1 and TRBJ1-4; D is uncertain. The V end was cut by 0 bases, the J end by 3 bases, with 11 bases between. This CDR3 region has 15 residues. CDR1 is DFQATT, CDR2 SNEGSKA, per germline (reference sequence). The CDR3 reads CSARDRTPANEKLFF. The DNA for the CDR3 is TGCAGTGCTAGAGATAGGACCCCGGCTAATGAAAAACTGTTTTTT.

A note on this clonotype: A much larger clonotype is one base distant, so this may be a read error. J is TRBJ2-5 and V is TRBV20-1, with D hard to call. The CDR3 covers 13 residues. Germline CDR1 DFQATT, CDR2 SNEGSKA (reference sequence). CDR3 in DNA: TGCAGTGCTAGGGCTGACAAACAAGAGGCCCAGTACTTC. Translating gives CSARADKQEAQYF.

The table lists this clonotype with many counts. The J gene is TRBJ2-1, the V gene TRBV7-9; 10 bases align to TRBD2. This CDR3 is 16 amino acids long. J was trimmed by 4 bases and V by 2 bases; bases with no gene match: 5. Germline CDR1 is SEHNR and CDR2 is FQNEAQ (reference sequence). The CDR3 is CASSLLAGVLYNEQFF. The CDR3 nucleotides are TGTGCCAGCAGCTTACTAGCGGGAGTCCTATACAATGAGCAGTTCTTC.

This clonotype has ten or more counts. V gene TRBV6-1 combines with J gene TRBJ2-7; D remains ambiguous. The germline gives CDR1 MNHNS, CDR2 SASEGT. The CDR3 is 13 residues long. Between the trimmed V and J ends, which lost 3 bases and 3 bases, there was a span of 9 bases. The CDR3 loop is CASSEGTFYEQYF. CDR3 in DNA: TGTGCCAGCAGTGAGGGCACCTTCTACGAGCAGTACTTC.

There are a few counts of this clonotype. V and J are TRBV20-1 and TRBJ2-7, with TRBD2 matching over 8 bases. The germline V gene encodes CDR1 DFQATT and CDR2 SNEGSKA (reference sequence). V shed 6 bases and J 6 bases; nucleotides not matched to a gene: 16. This CDR3 contains 15 residues. CDR3 DNA: TGCAGTGCCGCCACCCGGGGGGGCGCTTCGGGCGAGCAGTACTTC. It translates to CSAATRGGASGEQYF.

This clonotype was recorded only once. The CDR3 protein is CASSPNRDSILASGNTIYF. The CDR3 nucleotides are TGTGCCAGCTCACCGAATCGGGACAGTATTCTAGCGTCTGGAAACACCATATATTTT. This chain uses TRBV18 with TRBJ1-3, with 7 bases lining up with TRBD1. Germline CDR1 KGHSH, CDR2 LQKENI. With V trimmed by 3 bases and J by 1 base, 15 bases remained unmatched. The CDR3 spans 19 residues.

This sequence joins TRBV7-8 and TRBJ1-1, with D perhaps matching TRBD1 (5 bases). This CDR3 is built from 16 residues. Germline V lookup: CDR1 SGHVS, CDR2 FQNEAQ. The germline V and J ends were trimmed by 0 bases and 1 base, with 12 bases remaining between them. CDR3 amino acids: CASSLALRGWNTEAFF. For the CDR3, the DNA is TGTGCCAGCAGCTTAGCCCTCCGGGGGTGGAACACTGAAGCTTTCTTT. The complete variable domain, with remaining parts taken from reference TRBV7-8 and TRBJ1-1, reads GAGVSQSPRYKVAKRGQDVALRCDPISGHVSLFWYQQALGQGPEFLTYFQNEAQLDKSGLPSDRFFAERPEGSVSTLKIQRTQQEDSAVYLCASSLALRGWNTEAFFGQGTRLTVV.

V is TRBV29-1 and J is TRBJ2-3; the match to TRBD1 covers 7 bases. Unmatched junction bases numbered 6, after V lost 7 bases and J lost 2 bases. The CDR3 runs 13 residues. Germline CDR1 and CDR2: SQVTM and ANQGSEA. The CDR3 sequence: CSATGQTTDTQYF. The CDR3 DNA follows: TGCAGCGCCACGGGACAGACCACAGATACGCAGTATTTT.

This clonotype was counted ten times or more. A junction end diverges from the germline sequence, so it may reflect a read error. V gene TRBV2 combines with J gene TRBJ2-5; tentative D call: TRBD2 (6 bases). The CDR3 has 13 amino acids. Per the germline V gene, CDR1 is SNHLY and CDR2 is FYNNEI. The CDR3: CASSGSGTATFNF. The CDR3 DNA is TGTGCCAGCAGTGGGTCCGGGACTGCTACTTTTAACTTC. The full variable domain, completed using reference TRBV2 and TRBJ2-5, is EPEVTQTPSHQVTQMGQEVILRCVPISNHLYFYWYRQILGQKVEFLVSFYNNEISEKSEIFDDQFSVERPDGSNFTLKIRSTKLEDSAMYFCASSGSGTATFNFGPGTRLLVL.

This clonotype showed up many times. For the CDR3, the DNA is TGTGCCAGCTCACTTGAGACAGGGAGATACAATGAGCAGTTCTTC. It is translated as CASSLETGRYNEQFF. V usage is TRBV18 and J usage is TRBJ2-1, with 7 bases fitting TRBD1. The germline gives CDR1 KGHSH, CDR2 LQKENI. With 4 bases clipped from V and 4 bases from J, the junction kept 7 bases outside the gene matches. The CDR3 spans 15 residues.

This clonotype was counted ten times or more. This rearrangement joins TRBV5-1 to TRBJ2-1; the match to TRBD1 covers 10 bases. Trimming removed 3 bases from V and 5 bases from J; junction bases left unmatched: 8. The germline gives CDR1 SGHRS, CDR2 YFSETQ. There are 16 residues in the CDR3. CDR3 in DNA: TGCGCCAGCAGCTGGGGAGACAGGGGGCGCGACAATGAGCAGTTCTTC. Encoded protein: CASSWGDRGRDNEQFF. Filled out from reference TRBV5-1 and TRBJ2-1, the complete variable domain reads KAGVTQTPRYLIKTRGQQVTLSCSPISGHRSVSWYQQTPGQGLQFLFEYFSETQRNKGNFPGRFSGRQFSNSRSEMNVSTLELGDSALYLCASSWGDRGRDNEQFFGPGTRLTVL.

This clonotype has ten or more counts. The V and J genes are TRBV2 and TRBJ1-5; 12 bases are shared with TRBD1. CDR3 length equals 15 residues. The germline CDR1 and CDR2 sequences are SNHLY and FYNNEI. J lost 5 bases, V lost 6 bases, and 5 bases had no gene match. DNA for the CDR3: TGTGCCAGCAGCGGGACAGGGGGCTTCCATCAGCCCCAGCATTTT. Its translation: CASSGTGGFHQPQHF.

This clonotype was recorded many times. CDR3 coding DNA: TGTGCCAGCAGCGGCAGGGGTTCCAACGAGCAGTACTTC. Translation: CASSGRGSNEQYF. The chain links TRBV7-9 to TRBJ2-7; tentatively, D is TRBD1 (6 bases). This CDR3 region has 13 residues. The V gene lost 5 bases and the J gene lost 5 bases, with 13 bases spanning the gap. From germline, CDR1 is SEHNR and CDR2 FQNEAQ (reference sequence).

This clonotype was counted ten times or more. V is TRBV11-2 and J is TRBJ1-2; D not certain. The CDR3 is 16 amino acids. The V end lost 4 bases, the J end lost 2 bases, and 17 bases lay between the germline ends. Per germline, CDR1 SGHAT and CDR2 FQNNGV. The CDR3 DNA is TGTGCCAGCAGCTCCCTCAGGCCGGGCCCAAACTATGGCTACACCTTC. Protein sequence: CASSSLRPGPNYGYTF.

The rearrangement joins TRBV6-2 or TRBV6-3 to TRBJ1-6; D is possibly TRBD1 (5 bases). There are 14 residues in the CDR3. V lost 5 bases and J 8 bases, leaving 13 bases between the germline ends. Germline CDR1 MNHEY, CDR2 SVGEGT. DNA for the CDR3: TGTGCCAGCAGTAAGAATCGAGGGGATTCACCCCTCCACTTT. As protein: CASSKNRGDSPLHF.

Here the CDR3 reads CASSFKLAGSYEQYF. The DNA of the CDR3 is TGTGCCAGCAGCTTTAAACTAGCGGGCTCCTACGAGCAGTACTTC. The gene calls are TRBV7-6 and TRBJ2-7; 9 bases match TRBD2. CDR3 size: 15 residues. V gave up 3 bases and J gave up 0 bases; unmatched junction bases: 3. Per the germline V gene, CDR1 is SGHVS and CDR2 is FNYEAQ.

This clonotype was detected many times. This chain links TRBV2 with TRBJ2-3; 9 nucleotides match TRBD1. Germline assignment: CDR1 SNHLY and CDR2 FYNNEI. The CDR3 consists of 14 residues. V was clipped by 9 bases and J by 0 bases; unmatched bases: 4. CDR3 sequence (DNA): TGTGCCAGTAGGACAGGGGTTAGCACAGATACGCAGTATTTT. It encodes CASRTGVSTDTQYF. The full variable domain, its missing parts supplied by reference TRBV2 and TRBJ2-3, is EPEVTQTPSHQVTQMGQEVILRCVPISNHLYFYWYRQILGQKVEFLVSFYNNEISEKSEIFDDQFSVERPDGSNFTLKIRSTKLEDSAMYFCASRTGVSTDTQYFGPGTRLTVL.

The genes are TRBV27 and TRBJ2-7, with a possible D match to TRBD1 (6 bases). V dropped 4 bases and J dropped 9 bases, with 19 bases sitting between them. Germline-derived CDR1 and CDR2 are MNHEY and SMNVEV (reference sequence). This CDR3 spans 14 amino acids. CDR3 in DNA: TGTGCCAGCAGTTCTTTTCCGGACAGAATAGGGCAGTACTTC. Translated, it gives CASSSFPDRIGQYF.

V gene TRBV6-1 combines with J gene TRBJ2-3; 8 bases align to TRBD2. V shed 2 bases and J 1 base; nucleotides not matched to a gene: 8. Germline lookup yields CDR1 MNHNS and CDR2 SASEGT. The CDR3 spans 17 residues. The CDR3 nucleotides are TGTGCCAGCAGTGAACGCCTAGGACTAGCCGGCACAGATACGCAGTATTTT. Residues: CASSERLGLAGTDTQYF.

The table lists this clonotype with many counts. The chain has TRBV3-1 and TRBJ2-1; 11 bases align to TRBD2. The germline gives CDR1 LGHDT, CDR2 YNNKEL (reference sequence). The CDR3 contains 14 residues. V shed 7 bases, J shed 8 bases, and the junction held 7 bases outside the gene matches. This chain's CDR3 is CASTTSGSTYEQFF. CDR3 bases: TGTGCCAGCACAACTAGCGGGAGTACCTATGAGCAGTTCTTC.

This clonotype was recorded many times. The chain is built from TRBV7-2 and TRBJ2-5; 9 bases line up with TRBD2. V trimming: 5 bases; J trimming: 5 bases; junction bases outside the gene matches: 9. This CDR3 contains 15 residues. Germline CDR1 reads SGHTA; CDR2 reads FQGNSA. The DNA for the CDR3 is TGTGCCAGCAGCACCAGAGGTACTAGCGGGGAGACCCAGTACTTC. It translates to CASSTRGTSGETQYF. Supplemented by reference TRBV7-2 and TRBJ2-5, the full variable domain reads GAGVSQSPSNKVTEKGKDVELRCDPISGHTALYWYRQSLGQGLEFLIYFQGNSAPDKSGLPSDRFSAERTGGSVSTLTIQRTQQEDSAVYLCASSTRGTSGETQYFGPGTRLLVL.

This clonotype was observed many times. V and J are TRBV12-3 or TRBV12-4 and TRBJ1-1, with 8 positions matching TRBD1. Trimming cost V 3 bases and J 3 bases; bases outside gene matches: 9. The CDR3 contains 16 residues. This CDR3 reads CASSFFRRGPDTEAFF. In DNA, the CDR3 is TGTGCCAGCAGTTTCTTTCGCAGGGGGCCGGACACTGAAGCTTTCTTT.